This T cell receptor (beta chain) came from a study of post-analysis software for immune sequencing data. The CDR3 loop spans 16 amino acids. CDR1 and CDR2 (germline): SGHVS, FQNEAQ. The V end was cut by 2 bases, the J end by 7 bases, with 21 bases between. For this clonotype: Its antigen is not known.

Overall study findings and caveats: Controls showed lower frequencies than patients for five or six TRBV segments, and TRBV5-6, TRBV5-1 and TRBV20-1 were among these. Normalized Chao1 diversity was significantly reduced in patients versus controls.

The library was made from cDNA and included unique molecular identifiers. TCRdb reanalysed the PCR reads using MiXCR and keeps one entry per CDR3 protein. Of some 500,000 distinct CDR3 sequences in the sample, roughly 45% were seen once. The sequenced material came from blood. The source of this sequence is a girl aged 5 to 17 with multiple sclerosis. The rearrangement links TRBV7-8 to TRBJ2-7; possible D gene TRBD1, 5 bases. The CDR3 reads CASSLLGSDTRWEQYF. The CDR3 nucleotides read TGTGCCAGCAGCTTATTGGGGTCGGACACCCGCTGGGAGCAGTACTTC.